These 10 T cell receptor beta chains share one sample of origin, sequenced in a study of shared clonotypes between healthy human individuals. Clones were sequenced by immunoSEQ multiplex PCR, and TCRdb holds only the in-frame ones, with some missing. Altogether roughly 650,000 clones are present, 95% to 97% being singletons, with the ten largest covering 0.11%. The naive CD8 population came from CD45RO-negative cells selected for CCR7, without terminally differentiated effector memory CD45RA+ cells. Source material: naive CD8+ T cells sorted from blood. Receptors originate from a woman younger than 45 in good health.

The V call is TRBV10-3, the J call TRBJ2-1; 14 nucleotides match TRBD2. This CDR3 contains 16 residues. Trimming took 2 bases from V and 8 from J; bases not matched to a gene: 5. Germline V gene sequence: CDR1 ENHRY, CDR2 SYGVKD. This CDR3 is CAISEGTSGSLDEQFF. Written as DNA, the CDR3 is TGTGCCATCAGTGAGGGGACTAGCGGGAGTCTCGATGAGCAGTTCTTC.

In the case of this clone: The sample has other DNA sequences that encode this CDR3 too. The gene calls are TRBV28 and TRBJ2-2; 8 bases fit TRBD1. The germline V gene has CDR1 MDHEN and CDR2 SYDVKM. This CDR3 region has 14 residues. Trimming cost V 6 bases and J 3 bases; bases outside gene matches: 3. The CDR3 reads CASSQTGDTGELFF. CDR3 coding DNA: TGTGCCAGCAGCCAGACAGGGGACACCGGGGAGCTGTTTTTT.

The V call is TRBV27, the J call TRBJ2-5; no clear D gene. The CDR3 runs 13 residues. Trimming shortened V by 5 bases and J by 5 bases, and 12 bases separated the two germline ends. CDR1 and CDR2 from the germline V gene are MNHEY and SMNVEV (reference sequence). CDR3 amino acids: CASSPSLSETQYF. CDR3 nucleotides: TGTGCCAGCAGTCCCTCACTGTCGGAGACCCAGTACTTC.

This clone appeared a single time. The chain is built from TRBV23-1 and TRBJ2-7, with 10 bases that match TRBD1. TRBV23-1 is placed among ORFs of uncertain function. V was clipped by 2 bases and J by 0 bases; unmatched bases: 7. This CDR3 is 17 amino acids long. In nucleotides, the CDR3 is TGCGCCAGCAGTCAAGAGAAAGACAGGGGGCACTCCTACGAGCAGTACTTC. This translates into CASSQEKDRGHSYEQYF.

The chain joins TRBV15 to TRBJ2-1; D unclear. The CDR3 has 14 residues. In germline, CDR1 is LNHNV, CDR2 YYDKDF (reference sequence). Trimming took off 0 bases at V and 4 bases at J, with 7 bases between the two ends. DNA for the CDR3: TGTGCCACCAGCAGAGATAGAAATTACAATGAGCAGTTCTTC. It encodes CATSRDRNYNEQFF.

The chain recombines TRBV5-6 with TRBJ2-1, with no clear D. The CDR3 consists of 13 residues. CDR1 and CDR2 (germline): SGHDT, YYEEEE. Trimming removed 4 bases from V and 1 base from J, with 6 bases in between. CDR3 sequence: CASSLASYNEQFF. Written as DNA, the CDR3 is TGTGCCAGCAGCCTTGCGTCCTACAATGAGCAGTTCTTC.

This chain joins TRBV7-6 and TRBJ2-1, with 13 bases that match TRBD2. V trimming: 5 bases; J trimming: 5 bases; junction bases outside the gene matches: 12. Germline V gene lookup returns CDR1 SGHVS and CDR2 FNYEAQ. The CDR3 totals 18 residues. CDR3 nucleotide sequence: TGTGCCAGCAGCCGTCTTAGTCTTGGACTAGCGGGAGACAATGAGCAGTTCTTC. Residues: CASSRLSLGLAGDNEQFF.

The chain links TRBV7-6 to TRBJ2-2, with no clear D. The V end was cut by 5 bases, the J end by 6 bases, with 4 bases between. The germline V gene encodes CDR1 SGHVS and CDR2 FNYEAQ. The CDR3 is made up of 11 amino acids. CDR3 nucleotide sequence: TGTGCCAGCAGCATGGCCGGGGAGCTGTTTTTT. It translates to CASSMAGELFF.

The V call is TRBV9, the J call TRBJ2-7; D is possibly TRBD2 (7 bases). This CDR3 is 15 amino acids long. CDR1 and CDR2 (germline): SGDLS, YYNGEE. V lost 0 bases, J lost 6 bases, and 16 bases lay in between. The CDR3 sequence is CASSVAGVGGGEQYF. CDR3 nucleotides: TGTGCCAGCAGCGTAGCTGGAGTGGGAGGGGGCGAGCAGTACTTC. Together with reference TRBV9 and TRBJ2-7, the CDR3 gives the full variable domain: DSGVTQTPKHLITATGQRVTLRCSPRSGDLSVYWYQQSLDQGLQFLIQYYNGEERAKGNILERFSAQQFPDLHSELNLSSLELGDSALYFCASSVAGVGGGEQYFGPGTRLTVT.

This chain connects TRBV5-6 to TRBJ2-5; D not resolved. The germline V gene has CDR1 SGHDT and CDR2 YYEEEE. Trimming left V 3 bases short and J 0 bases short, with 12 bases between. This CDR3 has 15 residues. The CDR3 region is CASSYSLTHQETQYF. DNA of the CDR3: TGTGCCAGCAGCTACTCGTTAACTCACCAAGAGACCCAGTACTTC.